This is a list of T cell receptor beta chains from one sample in a study of T cell responses to AZD1222 COVID-19 vaccine. Clones were read by immunoSEQ multiplex PCR, and TCRdb kept only the in-frame ones, dropping some. The data contain around 120,000 clones, around 94% of them seen just once; the ten biggest clones take up roughly 2%. Material: peripheral blood, obtained on day 0 of AZD1222 vaccination. The receptors were gathered from an adult in good health. CDR3s include the opening cysteine and the closing phenylalanine or tryptophan. The order of the fields is clone size, V gene, D gene, J gene, CDR3 DNA, CDR3 protein. D genes are given only for firm matches. Not all rows give a size; the values are once, few, many and, for expanded clones, a class.

>-|TRBV28|-|TRBJ1-1
TGTGCCAGCAGGACGACAGGCCGATTCGCTGAAGCTTTCTTT
CASRTTGRFAEAFF
>-|TRBV9|-|TRBJ2-7
TGTGCCAGCAGCGTAGAGGACAGAGAGCAGTACTTC
CASSVEDREQYF
>once|TRBV11-2|TRBD1|TRBJ1-6
TGTGCCAGCAGCCCGGACAGGGTTTCACCCCTCCACTTT
CASSPDRVSPLHF
>-|TRBV5-6|-|TRBJ1-2
TGTGCCAGCAGCGGAACGTGGAGGGTCTATGGCTACACCTTC
CASSGTWRVYGYTF
>-|TRBV27|TRBD2|TRBJ2-5
TGTGCCAGCAGTTTAGTTGCGACTAGCGGGAGTCTCTCCCAAGAGACCCAGTACTTC
CASSLVATSGSLSQETQYF
>-|TRBV29-1|-|TRBJ2-2
TGCAGCGTTGAAGAAGCCGGGGAGCTGTTTTTT
CSVEEAGELFF
>-|TRBV4-2|-|TRBJ2-1
TGTGCCAGCAGCCAAGACTGGGTCAATGAGCAGTTCTTC
CASSQDWVNEQFF
>-|TRBV3-1/TRBV3-2|-|TRBJ1-1
TGTGCCAGCAGCCCCCCCCGGGTGGGGGGTTCGGGCACTGAAGCTTTCTTT
CASSPPRVGGSGTEAFF
>once|TRBV6-5|-|TRBJ2-2
TGTGCCAGCAGTTACTCGATGGGGTCGCGGACCGGGGAGCTGTTTTTT
CASSYSMGSRTGELFF
>-|TRBV18|-|TRBJ2-6
TGTGCCAGCTCACCATCTGGGGCCAACGTCCTGACTTTC
CASSPSGANVLTF
>once|TRBV28|-|TRBJ2-1
TGTGCCACCGACACGGACAATGAGCAGTTCTTC
CATDTDNEQFF
>-|TRBV27|TRBD2|TRBJ2-5
TGTGCCAGCAGTTTATCGGGACTAGTGGAGACCCAGTACTTC
CASSLSGLVETQYF
>-|TRBV28|-|TRBJ1-1
TGTGCCAGCAGCCAACCCGGACGGAGTGAAGCTTTCTTT
CASSQPGRSEAFF
>few|TRBV27|TRBD2|TRBJ2-1
TGTGCCAGCACCCTAAGTCGGCTAGCGGGAGGGCCGCGAAATGAGCAGTTCTTC
CASTLSRLAGGPRNEQFF
>-|TRBV3-1/TRBV3-2|-|TRBJ2-1
TGTGCCAGCAGCCAAGAACGGAATCTCCCGAGCTCCTACAATGAGCAGTTCTTC
CASSQERNLPSSYNEQFF
>-|TRBV28|TRBD2|TRBJ2-7
TGTGCCAGCATCGCACTAGCGGGAGAGCAGTACTTC
CASIALAGEQYF
>-|TRBV5-1|-|TRBJ2-1
TGCGCCAGCAGCTTGGACTCCTACAATGAGCAGTTCTTC
CASSLDSYNEQFF
>-|TRBV10-3|-|TRBJ2-7
TGTGCCATCAGTGAGCAGGGGTACTACGAGCAGTACTTC
CAISEQGYYEQYF
>-|TRBV28|-|TRBJ1-3
TGTGCCAGCAGTTTAGGGGGCCCCTCTGGAAACACCATATATTTT
CASSLGGPSGNTIYF
>-|TRBV6-2/TRBV6-3|-|TRBJ2-7
TGTGCCAGCACCCCCGTAAGGGTTCGGGACGAGCAGTACTTC
CASTPVRVRDEQYF
>-|TRBV20-1|-|TRBJ2-7
TGCAGTGCTAGTCCCGGGACTTACTCCTACGAGCAGTACTTC
CSASPGTYSYEQYF
>-|TRBV4-1|-|TRBJ2-3
TGCGCCAGCAGCCAACCCCGGGGGTCTAGCACAGATACGCAGTATTTT
CASSQPRGSSTDTQYF
>-|TRBV18|-|TRBJ2-3
TGTGCCAGCTCATCGCAGGGTGGGAGCACAGATACGCAGTATTTT
CASSSQGGSTDTQYF
>-|TRBV5-1|-|TRBJ2-3
TGCGCCAGCAGCTTGGGCGTTCGGCGGGGCCCTGGCACAGATACGCAGTATTTT
CASSLGVRRGPGTDTQYF
>-|TRBV7-2|TRBD2|TRBJ2-5
TGTGCCAGCAGCCCTCGACTAGCGGGAGGGAGCGAGACCCAGTACTTC
CASSPRLAGGSETQYF
>once|TRBV28|-|TRBJ1-1
TGTGCCAGCCGCGGGGGGGGCCGGCTCACTGAAGCTTTCTTT
CASRGGGRLTEAFF
>-|TRBV11-3|-|TRBJ2-2
TGTGCCAGCAGCTACCGTCGGACACTAAACACCGGGGAGCTGTTTTTT
CASSYRRTLNTGELFF
>-|TRBV9|-|TRBJ1-2
TGTGCCAGCAGCGTAGAGCAGGGTTTCTATGGCTACACCTTC
CASSVEQGFYGYTF
>-|TRBV24-1|TRBD1|TRBJ1-1
TGTGCCGTCGGACAGGGGAACACTGAAGCTTTCTTT
CAVGQGNTEAFF
>-|TRBV19|-|TRBJ1-1
TGTGCCAGTAGTAATCTTAATTGGAACACTGAAGCTTTCTTT
CASSNLNWNTEAFF
>-|TRBV11-2|TRBD2|TRBJ2-1
TGTGCCAGCAGCTTTTTTGCTAGCGGGAGAAGATGGAATGAGCAGTTCTTC
CASSFFASGRRWNEQFF
>-|TRBV28|-|TRBJ2-7
TGTGCCAGCAGCGATGTCTCCTACGAGCAGTACTTC
CASSDVSYEQYF
>-|TRBV6-5|TRBD1|TRBJ1-5
TGTGCCAGCAGAACAGGGGGCAGGCAGCCCCAGCATTTT
CASRTGGRQPQHF
>-|TRBV7-9|TRBD2|TRBJ2-1
TGTGCCAGCAGCCTCCGGACTAGCGGGAAGTCCTACAATGAGCAGTTCTTC
CASSLRTSGKSYNEQFF
>-|TRBV2|-|TRBJ1-4
TGTGCCAGCAGTGAGCGTAGGTACAATGAAAAACTGTTTTTT
CASSERRYNEKLFF
>-|TRBV3-1/TRBV3-2|-|TRBJ1-3
TGTGCCAGCAGCCAATCCGGGGACCCCATATATTTT
CASSQSGDPIYF
>-|TRBV3-1/TRBV3-2|TRBD2|TRBJ2-1
TGTGCCAGCAGCCAAGGACTAGCGGGTGCTTTTGAGCAGTTCTTC
CASSQGLAGAFEQFF
>-|TRBV7-2|-|TRBJ2-1
TGTGCCAGCAGCTTATTAAGCGGCTACAATGAGCAGTTCTTC
CASSLLSGYNEQFF
>-|TRBV27|-|TRBJ1-6
TGTGCCAGCAGTTTACGACAGAGCTCCTATAATTCACCCCTCCACTTT
CASSLRQSSYNSPLHF
>few|TRBV11-3|-|TRBJ1-1
TGTGCCAGCAGCTTGGCAGGGAGAAACACTGAAGCTTTCTTT
CASSLAGRNTEAFF
>-|TRBV9|-|TRBJ1-1
TGTGCCAGCAGCGTTAAAGAGGGGAACACTGAAGCTTTCTTT
CASSVKEGNTEAFF
>-|TRBV5-1|-|TRBJ1-5
TGCGCCAGCAGCTTGGGGGAGGGCGGGTATAGCAATCAGCCCCAGCATTTT
CASSLGEGGYSNQPQHF
>-|TRBV6-2/TRBV6-3|-|TRBJ1-2
TGTGCCAGCAGTAAAAGGGGGAATAACTATGGCTACACCTTC
CASSKRGNNYGYTF
>once|TRBV9|TRBD1|TRBJ2-7
TGTGCCAGCAGCGGGGGGACAGGGATTCACGAGCAGTACTTC
CASSGGTGIHEQYF
>-|TRBV11-2|TRBD1|TRBJ1-3
TGTGCCAGCAGCTTACTGGGGGACAGGGGACTGGGGTCTGGAAACACCATATATTTT
CASSLLGDRGLGSGNTIYF
>-|TRBV19|TRBD1|TRBJ1-4
TGTGCCAGTAGGGTACAGGGGGCAAATGAAAAACTGTTTTTT
CASRVQGANEKLFF
>-|TRBV19|TRBD2|TRBJ2-7
TGTGCCAGTAGTATCGGGGGGACCTACGAGCAGTACTTC
CASSIGGTYEQYF
>-|TRBV19|TRBD2|TRBJ2-3
TGTGCCAGTAGTATCACTAGCGCGGGAGATACGCAGTATTTT
CASSITSAGDTQYF
>-|TRBV2|-|TRBJ1-6
TGTGCCAGCGGTGCAGATCATAATTCACCCCTCCACTTT
CASGADHNSPLHF
>-|TRBV4-3|TRBD1|TRBJ2-7
TGCGCCAGCAGCCAGGGGACAGGGATATACTACGAGCAGTACTTC
CASSQGTGIYYEQYF
>-|TRBV11-2|-|TRBJ2-1
TGTGCCAGCAGCTTAGAGGGGGTGGTTACTAGCATCCATGAGCAGTTCTTC
CASSLEGVVTSIHEQFF
>-|TRBV30|TRBD1|TRBJ1-2
TGTGCCTGGAGTCGCGACAGGGAGGATGGCTACACCTTC
CAWSRDREDGYTF
>-|TRBV6-5|-|TRBJ1-1
TGTGCCAGCAGTTACCAAGGTGAAGCTTTCTTT
CASSYQGEAFF